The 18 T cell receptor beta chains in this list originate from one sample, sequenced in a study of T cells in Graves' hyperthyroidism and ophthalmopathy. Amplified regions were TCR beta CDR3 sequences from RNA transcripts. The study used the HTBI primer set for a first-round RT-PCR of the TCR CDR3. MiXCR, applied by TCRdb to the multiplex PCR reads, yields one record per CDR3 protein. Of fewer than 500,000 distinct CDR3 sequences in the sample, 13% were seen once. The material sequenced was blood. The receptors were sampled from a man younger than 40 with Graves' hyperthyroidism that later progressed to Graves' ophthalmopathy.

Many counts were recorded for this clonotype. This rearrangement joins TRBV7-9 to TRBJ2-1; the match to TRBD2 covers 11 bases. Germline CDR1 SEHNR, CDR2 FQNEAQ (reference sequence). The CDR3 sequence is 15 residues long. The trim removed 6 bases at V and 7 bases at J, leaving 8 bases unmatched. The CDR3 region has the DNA TGTGCCAGCAGACTCACTAGCGGGGGTAAAAATGAGCAGTTCTTC. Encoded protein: CASRLTSGGKNEQFF.

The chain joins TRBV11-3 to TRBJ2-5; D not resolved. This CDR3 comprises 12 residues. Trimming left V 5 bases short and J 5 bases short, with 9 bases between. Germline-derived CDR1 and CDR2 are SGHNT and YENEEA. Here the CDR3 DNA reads TGTGCCAGCAGCCGCAGCGAGGAGACCCAGTACTTC. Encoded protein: CASSRSEETQYF.

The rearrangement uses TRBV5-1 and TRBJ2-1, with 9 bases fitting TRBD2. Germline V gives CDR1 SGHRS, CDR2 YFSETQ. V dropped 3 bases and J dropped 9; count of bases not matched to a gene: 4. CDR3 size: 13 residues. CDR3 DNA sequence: TGCGCCAGCAGCTCGAGCGGGGGGTTTGAGCAGTTCTTC. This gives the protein CASSSSGGFEQFF.

The CDR3 coding sequence is TGTGCCACCAGCAGAGATCTGGGGGGCCAAGAAAAACTGTTTTTT. It encodes CATSRDLGGQEKLFF. The gene calls are TRBV15 and TRBJ1-4, with a possible D match to TRBD1 (6 bases). CDR3 length: 15 residues. The ends were cut back, 0 bases at V and 8 bases at J, with 13 bases in the middle. Germline-derived CDR1 and CDR2 are LNHNV and YYDKDF (reference sequence).

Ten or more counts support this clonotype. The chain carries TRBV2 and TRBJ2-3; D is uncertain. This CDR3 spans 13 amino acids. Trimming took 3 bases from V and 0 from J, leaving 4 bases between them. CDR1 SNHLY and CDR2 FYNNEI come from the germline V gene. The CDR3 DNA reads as TGTGCCAGCAGTGAGTCTAGCACAGATACGCAGTATTTT. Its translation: CASSESSTDTQYF.

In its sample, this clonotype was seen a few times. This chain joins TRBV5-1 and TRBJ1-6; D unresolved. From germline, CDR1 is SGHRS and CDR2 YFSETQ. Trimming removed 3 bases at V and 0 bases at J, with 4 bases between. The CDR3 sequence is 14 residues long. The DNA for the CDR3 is TGCGCCAGCAGCTCCAGCTCCTATAATTCACCCCTCCACTTT. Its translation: CASSSSSYNSPLHF. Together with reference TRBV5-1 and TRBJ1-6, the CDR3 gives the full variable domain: KAGVTQTPRYLIKTRGQQVTLSCSPISGHRSVSWYQQTPGQGLQFLFEYFSETQRNKGNFPGRFSGRQFSNSRSEMNVSTLELGDSALYLCASSSSSYNSPLHFGNGTRLTVT.

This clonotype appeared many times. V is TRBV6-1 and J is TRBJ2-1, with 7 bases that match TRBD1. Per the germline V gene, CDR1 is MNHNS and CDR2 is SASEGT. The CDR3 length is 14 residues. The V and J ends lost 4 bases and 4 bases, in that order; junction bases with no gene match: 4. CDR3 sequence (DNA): TGTGCCAGCAGTGTTCAGGGGGTATACAATGAGCAGTTCTTC. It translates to CASSVQGVYNEQFF.

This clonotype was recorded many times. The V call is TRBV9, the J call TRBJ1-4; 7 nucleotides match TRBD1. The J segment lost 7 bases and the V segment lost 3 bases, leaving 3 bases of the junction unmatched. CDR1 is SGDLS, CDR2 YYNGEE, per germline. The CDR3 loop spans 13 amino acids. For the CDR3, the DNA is TGTGCCAGCAGCGGGCGACAGGGTGAAAAACTGTTTTTT. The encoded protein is CASSGRQGEKLFF.

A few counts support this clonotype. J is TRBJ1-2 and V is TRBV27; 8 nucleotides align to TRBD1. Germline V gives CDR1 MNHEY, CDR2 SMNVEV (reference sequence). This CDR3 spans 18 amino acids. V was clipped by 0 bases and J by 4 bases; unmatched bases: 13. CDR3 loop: CASSLSHGPRGLGYGYTF. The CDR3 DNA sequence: TGTGCCAGCAGTTTATCTCACGGTCCCAGGGGGCTCGGCTATGGCTACACCTTC.

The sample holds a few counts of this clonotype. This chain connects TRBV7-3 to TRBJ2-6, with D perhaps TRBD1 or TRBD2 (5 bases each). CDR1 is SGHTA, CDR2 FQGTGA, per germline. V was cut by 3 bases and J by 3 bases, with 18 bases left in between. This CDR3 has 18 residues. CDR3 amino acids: CASSLYAGTTVGANVLTF. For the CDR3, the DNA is TGTGCCAGCAGCTTGTACGCAGGGACGACGGTTGGGGCCAACGTCCTGACTTTC.

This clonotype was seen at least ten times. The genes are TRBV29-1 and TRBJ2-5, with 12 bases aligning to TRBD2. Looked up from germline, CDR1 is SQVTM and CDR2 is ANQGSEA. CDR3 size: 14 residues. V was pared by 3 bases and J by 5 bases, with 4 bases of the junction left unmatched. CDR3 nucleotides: TGCAGCGTTGACTTGACTAGCGGGGGTGAGACCCAGTACTTC. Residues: CSVDLTSGGETQYF. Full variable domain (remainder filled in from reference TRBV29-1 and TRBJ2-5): SAVISQKPSRDICQRGTSLTIQCQVDSQVTMMFWYRQQPGQSLTLIATANQGSEATYESGFVIDKFPISRPNLTFSTLTVSNMSPEDSSIYLCSVDLTSGGETQYFGPGTRLLVL.

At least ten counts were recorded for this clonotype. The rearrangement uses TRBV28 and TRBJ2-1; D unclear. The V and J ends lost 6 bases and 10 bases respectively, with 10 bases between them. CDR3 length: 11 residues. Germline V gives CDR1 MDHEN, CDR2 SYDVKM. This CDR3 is CASSPLGEQFF. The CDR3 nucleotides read TGTGCCAGCAGCCCTTTGGGGGAGCAGTTCTTC. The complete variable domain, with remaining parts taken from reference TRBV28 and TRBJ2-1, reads DVKVTQSSRYLVKRTGEKVFLECVQDMDHENMFWYRQDPGLGLRLIYFSYDVKMKEKGDIPEGYSVSREKKERFSLILESASTNQTSMYLCASSPLGEQFFGPGTRLTVL.

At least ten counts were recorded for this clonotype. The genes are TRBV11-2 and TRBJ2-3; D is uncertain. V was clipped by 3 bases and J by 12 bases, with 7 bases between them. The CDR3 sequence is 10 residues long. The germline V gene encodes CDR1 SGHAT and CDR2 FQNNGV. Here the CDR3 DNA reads TGTGCCAGCAGCTTCGACGTTCAGTATTTT. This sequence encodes CASSFDVQYF.

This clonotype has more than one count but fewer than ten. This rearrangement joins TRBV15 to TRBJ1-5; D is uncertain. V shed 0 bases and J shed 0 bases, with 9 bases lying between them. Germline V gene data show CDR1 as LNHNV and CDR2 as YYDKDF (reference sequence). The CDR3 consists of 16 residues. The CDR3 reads CATSRDGPFSNQPQHF. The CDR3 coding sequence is TGTGCCACCAGCAGAGACGGGCCCTTTAGCAATCAGCCCCAGCATTTT.

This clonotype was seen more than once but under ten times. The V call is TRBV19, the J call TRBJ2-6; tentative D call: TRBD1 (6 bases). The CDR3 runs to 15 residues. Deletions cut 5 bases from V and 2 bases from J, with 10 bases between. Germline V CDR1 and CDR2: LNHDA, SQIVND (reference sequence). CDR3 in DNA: TGTGCCAGTAGTGAAGGGGGAACTGGGGCCAACGTCCTGACTTTC. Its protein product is CASSEGGTGANVLTF. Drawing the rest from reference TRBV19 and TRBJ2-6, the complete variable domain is DGGITQSPKYLFRKEGQNVTLSCEQNLNHDAMYWYRQDPGQGLRLIYYSQIVNDFQKGDIAEGYSVSREKKESFPLTVTSAQKNPTAFYLCASSEGGTGANVLTFGAGSRLTVL.

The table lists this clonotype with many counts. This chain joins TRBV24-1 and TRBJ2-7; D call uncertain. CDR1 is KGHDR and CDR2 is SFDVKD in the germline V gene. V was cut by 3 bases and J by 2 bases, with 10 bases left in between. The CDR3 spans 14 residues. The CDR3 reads CATSDPPRTYEQYF. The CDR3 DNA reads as TGTGCCACCAGTGATCCGCCCCGGACCTACGAGCAGTACTTC.

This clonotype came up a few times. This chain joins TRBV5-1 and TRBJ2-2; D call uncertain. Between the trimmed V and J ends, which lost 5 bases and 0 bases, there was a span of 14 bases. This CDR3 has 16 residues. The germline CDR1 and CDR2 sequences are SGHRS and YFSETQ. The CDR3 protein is CASRETKGPNTGELFF. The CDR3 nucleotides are TGCGCCAGCAGGGAGACGAAGGGTCCGAACACCGGGGAGCTGTTTTTT.

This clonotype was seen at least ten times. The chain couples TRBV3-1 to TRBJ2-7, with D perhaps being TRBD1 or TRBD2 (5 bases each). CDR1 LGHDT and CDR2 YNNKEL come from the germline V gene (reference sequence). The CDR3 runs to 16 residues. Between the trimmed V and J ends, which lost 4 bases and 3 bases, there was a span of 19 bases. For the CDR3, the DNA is TGTGCCAGCAGCCCGTATGCCGGGGCCTACTACTACGAGCAGTACTTC. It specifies CASSPYAGAYYYEQYF.